This TCR beta chain was captured in a study of lymphopenia after photon versus proton radiotherapy (dated by TCRdb to the late 2010s). Regarding the study in general: Photon and proton radiation therapy were compared by the study for their immunological effects in patients with gastrointestinal tumors who developed high-grade lymphopenia. The 15 to 25 patients in the cohort had gastrointestinal tumors, were treated with either photon or proton therapy, and subsequently developed lymphopenia. The study aimed to characterize how the two radiation modalities differ in their impact on the immune system. Study-level results and caveats: After the lymphocyte count nadir, photon-treated repertoires showed oligoclonal expansion, especially of CD8+ Temra cells, which drove the drop in diversity. The survival association was examined only in patients who died, and the authors described better survival with proton therapy as a possibility, not as a demonstrated result. Relative stability during treatment was observed in proton-treated patients, whereas loss of naive T cells and TCR diversity and gain of effector/memory populations were observed in photon-treated patients. Across the cohort, among patients who died, a greater drop in TCR diversity after the nadir was inversely correlated with overall survival time.

Concerning this clone: It lacks a known antigen. Base qualities are not at hand, and no much larger clone is one base apart.

Receptors were amplified or captured by the immunoSEQ multiplex PCR assay. Alongside multiparametric flow cytometry, deep sequencing of rearranged TCR beta loci was used to profile the T cell repertoires. Imported from immuneACCESS, the table was reduced by TCRdb to in-frame sequences with V and J called. These copies leave out some clones; in studies compared against another copy, an unresolved V gene accounts for under half, and the cause of the remainder is not known. The sample contains 30,000 to 35,000 clones, 89% of them found a single time. 6% to 8.5% of the sample lies in the top ten. Deletion took 2 bases off V and 4 bases off J, with a span of 6 bases between the germline ends. Inclusive of the bounding cysteine and phenylalanine, the CDR3 is 12 residues long. The kept DNA is CDR3 alone, 36 bases in frame from the first base. CDR1 and CDR2 were assigned from the germline V gene as LGHNA and YNFKEQ.

Sequenced here: peripheral blood, sampled from a patient treated with proton-based radiotherapy. The receptor's source is a woman in her seventies with pancreatic cancer. Some clones in this sample may be carry-over from other donors' samples. The chain couples TRBV4-2 to TRBJ2-7, with the D gene not confidently named. The CDR3 in this case is CASSQPRYEQYF. The nucleotide sequence reads as follows: TGTGCCAGCAGCCAACCCCGGTACGAGCAGTACTTC.